Each of the 30 T cell receptor beta chains below was sequenced from the same sample in a study of blood T cell repertoires in COVID-19. Repertoires were generated with immunoSEQ multiplex PCR, while TCRdb's copy carries only in-frame clones and drops some. The sample yields roughly 280,000 clones, 70% to 90% seen once. The sample taken for sequencing was peripheral blood. These receptors were obtained from a man in his sixties who had recovered from COVID-19.

This sequence joins TRBV28 and TRBJ1-5, with 9 bases that match TRBD1. The CDR3 length is 15 residues. Germline-derived CDR1 and CDR2 are MDHEN and SYDVKM. Unmatched junction bases numbered 7, after V lost 6 bases and J lost 4 bases. Here the CDR3 reads CASSPQGAANQPQHF. The CDR3 coding sequence is TGTGCCAGCAGCCCACAGGGGGCGGCGAATCAGCCCCAGCATTTT.

V and J are TRBV6-1 and TRBJ2-1, with 8 bases identical to TRBD2. The germline gives CDR1 MNHNS, CDR2 SASEGT. This CDR3 contains 17 residues. Trimming removed 2 bases from V and 2 bases from J; junction bases left unmatched: 8. The CDR3 sequence: CASSETSGGSAYNEQFF. The CDR3 region has the DNA TGTGCCAGCAGTGAAACTTCGGGAGGGAGTGCCTACAATGAGCAGTTCTTC.

This clone was detected a few times. The V gene is TRBV9, the J gene TRBJ2-7; perhaps TRBD1 as D (5 bases). In germline, CDR1 is SGDLS, CDR2 YYNGEE. Deletions cut 3 bases from V and 1 base from J, with 17 bases between. The CDR3 is made up of 16 amino acids. The CDR3 DNA is TGTGCCAGCAGCGCGAGAGACAGTGTCGGTTCCTACGAGCAGTACTTC. Residues: CASSARDSVGSYEQYF.

The V and J genes are TRBV6-5 and TRBJ1-2; 9 nucleotides match TRBD1. V shed 4 bases and J 1 base; nucleotides not matched to a gene: 4. The CDR3 is 15 residues long. Germline-derived CDR1 and CDR2 are MNHEY and SVGAGI. The CDR3 DNA follows: TGTGCCAGCAGTTCCGGGACAGGGATTAACTATGGCTACACCTTC. Translation: CASSSGTGINYGYTF.

The chain carries TRBV2 and TRBJ1-2, with no clear D. V was pared by 4 bases and J by 0 bases, with 12 bases between. Germline V gives CDR1 SNHLY, CDR2 FYNNEI. This CDR3 is 15 amino acids long. The CDR3 protein is CASSGLGAPNYGYTF. The CDR3 nucleotides are TGTGCCAGCAGTGGGTTGGGAGCCCCTAACTATGGCTACACCTTC.

The gene calls are TRBV24-1 and TRBJ2-1; 9 bases fit TRBD2. Unmatched junction bases numbered 8, after V lost 4 bases and J lost 5 bases. Germline V gives CDR1 KGHDR, CDR2 SFDVKD. The CDR3 is 16 amino acids. This CDR3 reads CATSDAGTSLNNEQFF. In DNA form, the CDR3 reads TGTGCCACCAGTGACGCCGGGACTAGCCTTAACAATGAGCAGTTCTTC.

This chain joins TRBV5-5 and TRBJ2-5; 10 nucleotides agree with TRBD2. V shed 1 base, J shed 4 bases, and the junction held 4 bases outside the gene matches. The CDR3 contains 15 residues. CDR1 and CDR2 (germline): SGHKS, YYEKEE (reference sequence). The CDR3 sequence is CASSLPSGGPETQYF. The DNA of the CDR3 is TGTGCCAGCAGCTTGCCTAGCGGGGGTCCAGAGACCCAGTACTTC.

This clone showed up just a few times. This chain links TRBV2 with TRBJ2-7; D unresolved. The V gene's germline CDR1 is SNHLY and CDR2 FYNNEI. CDR3 length: 15 amino acids. The V end was cut by 3 bases, the J end by 2 bases, with 14 bases between. DNA for the CDR3: TGTGCCAGCAGTGAGACTTTTTTAACCGCCTACGAGCAGTACTTC. This gives the protein CASSETFLTAYEQYF. Based on the CDR3 plus reference TRBV2 and TRBJ2-7, the full variable domain is EPEVTQTPSHQVTQMGQEVILRCVPISNHLYFYWYRQILGQKVEFLVSFYNNEISEKSEIFDDQFSVERPDGSNFTLKIRSTKLEDSAMYFCASSETFLTAYEQYFGPGTRLTVT.

This chain links TRBV3-1 (or the pseudogene TRBV3-2) with TRBJ1-1; a possible D gene is TRBD1 (6 bases). CDR1 LGHDT and CDR2 YNNKEL come from the germline V gene (reference sequence). CDR3 length: 15 residues. Trimming removed 7 bases at V and 5 bases at J, with 20 bases between. The CDR3 sequence is CASTSVDGRGTEAFF. CDR3 in DNA: TGTGCCAGCACCTCCGTCGACGGCAGGGGAACTGAAGCTTTCTTT.

The chain carries TRBV25-1 and TRBJ2-1; tentatively, D is TRBD2 (6 bases). The CDR3 totals 14 residues. Germline loops: CDR1 MGHDK, CDR2 SYGVNS. The ends were cut back, 1 base at V and 6 bases at J, with 10 bases in the middle. CDR3 loop: CASSEWGTLNEQFF. CDR3 bases: TGTGCCAGCAGTGAATGGGGGACTCTCAATGAGCAGTTCTTC.

The genes are TRBV11-2 and TRBJ2-1; 7 nucleotides align to TRBD2. This CDR3 region has 14 residues. With V trimmed by 2 bases and J by 6 bases, 4 bases remained unmatched. Germline assignment: CDR1 SGHAT and CDR2 FQNNGV. For the CDR3, the DNA is TGTGCCAGCAGCTTATTATGGGAGGGCAATGAGCAGTTCTTC. Translating it yields CASSLLWEGNEQFF.

The J gene is TRBJ1-4, the V gene TRBV5-1, with 9 bases that match TRBD1. Germline-derived CDR1 and CDR2 are SGHRS and YFSETQ. Trimming cost V 2 bases and J 7 bases; bases outside gene matches: 6. The CDR3 runs 15 residues. The CDR3 DNA is TGCGCCAGCAGCTTATCTGGGACAGGGCCTGAAAAACTGTTTTTT. It specifies CASSLSGTGPEKLFF.

This chain joins TRBV12-5 and TRBJ2-7; TRBD2 might be the D (6 bases). The CDR3 spans 13 residues. CDR1 and CDR2 from the germline V gene are LGHNT and FRNRAP. V dropped 5 bases and J dropped 4 bases, with 12 bases sitting between them. The CDR3 DNA sequence: TGTGCTAGTGGTATCTCCGGGGGATACGAGCAGTACTTC. Protein: CASGISGGYEQYF.

The chain has TRBV5-1 and TRBJ1-1; TRBD1 might be the D (6 bases). The V end lost 5 bases, the J end lost 4 bases, and 12 bases lay between the germline ends. CDR3 length equals 13 residues. Germline V lookup: CDR1 SGHRS, CDR2 YFSETQ. CDR3 in amino acids: CASREGGLTEAFF. CDR3 coding DNA: TGCGCCAGCAGGGAGGGGGGGCTCACTGAAGCTTTCTTT.

The chain couples TRBV3-1 (or the pseudogene TRBV3-2) to TRBJ1-6; D ambiguous. The CDR3 runs 15 residues. The germline V and J ends were trimmed by 1 base and 7 bases, with 11 bases remaining between them. Germline CDR1 is LGHDT and CDR2 is YNNKEL (reference sequence). The CDR3 DNA follows: TGTGCCAGCAGCCAAGGGCGAGGCGGAAATTCACCCCTCCACTTT. This gives the protein CASSQGRGGNSPLHF.

The chain uses TRBV28 and TRBJ2-7, with no clear D. Germline V CDR1 and CDR2: MDHEN, SYDVKM. Between the trimmed V and J ends, which lost 7 bases and 1 base, there was a span of 14 bases. The CDR3 totals 14 residues. CDR3 coding DNA: TGTGCCAGCACCCGCAAGACACCGTCCTACGAGCAGTACTTC. Its protein is CASTRKTPSYEQYF. The whole variable domain, filled in from reference TRBV28 and TRBJ2-7, reads DVKVTQSSRYLVKRTGEKVFLECVQDMDHENMFWYRQDPGLGLRLIYFSYDVKMKEKGDIPEGYSVSREKKERFSLILESASTNQTSMYLCASTRKTPSYEQYFGPGTRLTVT.

The CDR3 protein is CATSDQAGNEKLFF. Here the CDR3 DNA reads TGTGCCACCAGTGATCAGGCCGGTAATGAAAAACTGTTTTTT. This chain uses TRBV24-1 with TRBJ1-4; no clear D. CDR1 and CDR2 (germline): KGHDR, SFDVKD. V was shortened by 3 bases and J by 4 bases, with 8 bases between the two germline ends. CDR3 length equals 14 residues.

The V gene is TRBV7-9, the J gene TRBJ2-3, with 7 nucleotides matching TRBD1. Germline trimming cut 6 bases from V and 4 bases from J; bases unmatched to any gene: 4. Germline V gene sequence: CDR1 SEHNR, CDR2 FQNEAQ (reference sequence). The CDR3 is 13 amino acids. CDR3 in DNA: TGTGCCAGCAGACGGACAGGTCCAGATACGCAGTATTTT. This encodes CASRRTGPDTQYF.

The chain recombines TRBV5-1 with TRBJ2-1; 10 positions match TRBD1. Per the germline V gene, CDR1 is SGHRS and CDR2 is YFSETQ. V shed 3 bases and J 9 bases; nucleotides not matched to a gene: 12. This CDR3 comprises 16 residues. CDR3 in amino acids: CASSWTTGGLGTEQFF. Written as DNA, the CDR3 is TGCGCCAGCAGCTGGACGACAGGGGGCTTAGGGACTGAGCAGTTCTTC.

The chain recombines TRBV19 with TRBJ2-1; D might be TRBD1 (5 bases). Germline CDR1 and CDR2: LNHDA and SQIVND (reference sequence). The CDR3 contains 14 residues. The ends were cut back, 4 bases at V and 7 bases at J, with 14 bases in the middle. The CDR3 loop is CASSKGSGNNEQFF. Written as DNA, the CDR3 is TGTGCCAGTAGTAAAGGATCAGGGAATAATGAGCAGTTCTTC. The entire variable domain, with the rest obtained from reference TRBV19 and TRBJ2-1, is as follows: DGGITQSPKYLFRKEGQNVTLSCEQNLNHDAMYWYRQDPGQGLRLIYYSQIVNDFQKGDIAEGYSVSREKKESFPLTVTSAQKNPTAFYLCASSKGSGNNEQFFGPGTRLTVL.

This rearrangement joins TRBV6-5 to TRBJ1-3; unclear D gene. The germline V and J ends were trimmed by 8 bases and 0 bases, with 8 bases remaining between them. Germline V gene sequence: CDR1 MNHEY, CDR2 SVGAGI. The CDR3 contains 13 residues. CDR3 bases: TGTGCCAGCTCCCAGAACTCTGGAAACACCATATATTTT. As protein: CASSQNSGNTIYF.

V is TRBV2 and J is TRBJ1-6; 7 bases map to TRBD1. Trimming cost V 8 bases and J 3 bases; bases outside gene matches: 4. Germline V gene data show CDR1 as SNHLY and CDR2 as FYNNEI. CDR3 size: 14 residues. DNA of the CDR3: TGTGCCAGCGGGACAGACAGCTATAATTCACCCCTCCACTTT. Its translation: CASGTDSYNSPLHF.

The V and J genes are TRBV6-5 and TRBJ2-7; unclear D gene. Per the germline V gene, CDR1 is MNHEY and CDR2 is SVGAGI. The CDR3 covers 12 residues. Trimming cost V 8 bases and J 5 bases, with 13 bases left between them. In DNA form, the CDR3 reads TGTGCCAGCCGGCGCGGCCTCAACGAGCAGTACTTC. Residues: CASRRGLNEQYF.

The chain joins TRBV18 to TRBJ2-3; the D gene is possibly TRBD2 (5 bases). This CDR3 spans 13 amino acids. Germline CDR1 KGHSH, CDR2 LQKENI. Trimming pared 2 bases from V and 9 bases from J, leaving 12 bases between. CDR3 loop: CASSPEEVGTQYF. The CDR3 nucleotides are TGTGCCAGCTCACCAGAGGAGGTGGGGACGCAGTATTTT.

The chain links TRBV5-6 to TRBJ1-6; D gene unclear. Between the trimmed V and J ends, which lost 4 bases and 2 bases, there was a span of 4 bases. From germline, CDR1 is SGHDT and CDR2 YYEEEE. CDR3 length equals 13 residues. As DNA, the CDR3 is TGTGCCAGCAGCCCTACCTATAATTCACCCCTCCACTTT. It translates to CASSPTYNSPLHF.

The chain carries TRBV6-5 and TRBJ2-2, with 7 nucleotides matching TRBD1. Germline lookup yields CDR1 MNHEY and CDR2 SVGAGI. The CDR3 spans 15 residues. The ends lost 6 bases at V and 5 bases at J; junction bases unmatched: 9. The CDR3 DNA follows: TGTGCCAGCAGGACCCGGGACAGCCTTACCGGGGAGCTGTTTTTT. It encodes CASRTRDSLTGELFF.

This chain joins TRBV9 and TRBJ2-7; TRBD2 is a possible D gene (7 bases). V was clipped by 2 bases and J by 4 bases, with 16 bases between them. CDR1 is SGDLS and CDR2 is YYNGEE in the germline V gene. CDR3 length: 15 residues. CDR3 amino acids: CASSVGGAGEYEQYF. The CDR3 DNA is TGTGCCAGCAGCGTTGGGGGGGCAGGCGAGTACGAGCAGTACTTC.

The chain carries TRBV28 and TRBJ2-7; TRBD1 is a possible D gene (5 bases). Germline CDR1 and CDR2: MDHEN and SYDVKM. V lost 3 bases and J 1 base, leaving 7 bases between the germline ends. The CDR3 runs 13 residues. The CDR3 DNA sequence: TGTGCCAGCAGTTTTGCAGGGTCCTACGAGCAGTACTTC. Translating it yields CASSFAGSYEQYF.

The CDR3 loop is CASGSRDRAGQPQHF. The CDR3 bases are TGTGCCAGCGGATCCCGGGACAGGGCTGGTCAGCCCCAGCATTTT. J is TRBJ1-5 and V is TRBV28, with 9 bases lining up with TRBD1. The germline V gene encodes CDR1 MDHEN and CDR2 SYDVKM. The CDR3 consists of 15 residues. V was pared by 8 bases and J by 6 bases, with 11 bases of the junction left unmatched.

V gene TRBV12-3 or TRBV12-4 combines with J gene TRBJ2-4; D unclear. V was trimmed by 7 bases and J by 13 bases, leaving 20 bases between them. The CDR3 loop spans 13 amino acids. The CDR3 DNA follows: TGTGCCAGCAACGTTGCAGGATCGACGAGCCAGTACTTC. Encoded protein: CASNVAGSTSQYF.